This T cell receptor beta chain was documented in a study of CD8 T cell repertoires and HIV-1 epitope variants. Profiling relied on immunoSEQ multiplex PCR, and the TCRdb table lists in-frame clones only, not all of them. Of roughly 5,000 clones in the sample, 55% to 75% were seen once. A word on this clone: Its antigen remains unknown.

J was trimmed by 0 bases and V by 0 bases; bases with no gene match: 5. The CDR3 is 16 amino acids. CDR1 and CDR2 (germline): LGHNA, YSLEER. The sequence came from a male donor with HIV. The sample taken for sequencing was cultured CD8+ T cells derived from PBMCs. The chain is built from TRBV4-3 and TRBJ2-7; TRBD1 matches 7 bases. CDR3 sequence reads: CASSQDRDSSSYEQYF. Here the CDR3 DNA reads TGCGCCAGCAGCCAAGACCGGGACAGCAGCTCCTACGAGCAGTACTTC.